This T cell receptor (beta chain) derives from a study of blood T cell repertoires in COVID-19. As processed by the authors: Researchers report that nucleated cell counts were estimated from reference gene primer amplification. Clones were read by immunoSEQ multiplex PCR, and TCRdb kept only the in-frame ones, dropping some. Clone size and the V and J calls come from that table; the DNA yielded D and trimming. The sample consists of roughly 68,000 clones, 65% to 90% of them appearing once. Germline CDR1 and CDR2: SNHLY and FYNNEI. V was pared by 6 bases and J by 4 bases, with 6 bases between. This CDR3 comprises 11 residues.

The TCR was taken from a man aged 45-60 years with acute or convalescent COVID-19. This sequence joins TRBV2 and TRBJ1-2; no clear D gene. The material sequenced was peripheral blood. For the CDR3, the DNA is TGTGCCAGCAGAGGAGCCTATGGCTACACCTTC. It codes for CASRGAYGYTF.